The clone carrying this TCR beta chain was seen only a few times. Each CDR3 protein gets one entry after TCRdb re-called the 5' RACE reads with MiXCR. The sample lists a few hundred thousand distinct CDR3 sequences, around 20% occurring once. The source of the sample is a study of CD8 T cells in ankylosing spondylitis. The germline V gene encodes CDR1 SEHNR and CDR2 FQNEAQ (reference sequence). The length of the CDR3 is 12 residues. V lost 1 base, J lost 9 bases, and 10 bases lay in between. V gene TRBV7-9 combines with J gene TRBJ2-7, with D possibly matching TRBD1 (5 bases). The TCR originated in a female donor with ankylosing spondylitis or in good health (not recorded which). Source material: blood, either unsorted or a sorted T cell fraction (not recorded which). In DNA, the CDR3 is TGTGCCAGCAGCTTAGATACAGGTCGGCAGTACTTC. This encodes CASSLDTGRQYF.